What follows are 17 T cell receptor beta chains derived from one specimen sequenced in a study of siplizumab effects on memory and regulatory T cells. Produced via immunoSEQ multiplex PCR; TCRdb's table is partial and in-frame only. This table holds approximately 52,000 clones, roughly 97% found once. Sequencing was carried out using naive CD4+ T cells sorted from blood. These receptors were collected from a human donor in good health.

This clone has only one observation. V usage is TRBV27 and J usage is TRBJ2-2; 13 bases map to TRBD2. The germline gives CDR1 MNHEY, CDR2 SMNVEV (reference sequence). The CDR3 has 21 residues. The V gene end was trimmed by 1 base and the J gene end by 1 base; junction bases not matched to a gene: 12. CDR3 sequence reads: CASSLLWESGTSGKNTGELFF. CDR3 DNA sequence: TGTGCCAGCAGTTTATTATGGGAATCCGGGACTAGCGGGAAGAACACCGGGGAGCTGTTTTTT.

The chain's CDR3 is CASSRTGSYGYTF. As DNA, the CDR3 is TGTGCCAGCAGTCGGACGGGGTCCTATGGCTACACCTTC. The chain uses TRBV6-5 and TRBJ1-2; D is ambiguous. The CDR3 covers 13 residues. The V end was cut by 5 bases, the J end by 4 bases, with 11 bases between. The germline V gene has CDR1 MNHEY and CDR2 SVGAGI.

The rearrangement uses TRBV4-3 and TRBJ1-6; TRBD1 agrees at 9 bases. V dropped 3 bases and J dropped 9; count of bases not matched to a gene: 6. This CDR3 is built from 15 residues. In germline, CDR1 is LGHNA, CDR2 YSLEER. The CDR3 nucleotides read TGCGCCAGCAGCCAGGACAGGGGAAGTAGTTCACCCCTCCACTTT. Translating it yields CASSQDRGSSSPLHF.

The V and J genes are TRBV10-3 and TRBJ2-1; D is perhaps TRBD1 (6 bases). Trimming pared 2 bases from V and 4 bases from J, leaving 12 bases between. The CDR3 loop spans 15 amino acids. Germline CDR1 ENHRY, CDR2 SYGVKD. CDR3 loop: CAISELQGPYNEQFF. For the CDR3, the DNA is TGTGCCATCAGTGAGCTACAGGGACCATACAATGAGCAGTTCTTC.

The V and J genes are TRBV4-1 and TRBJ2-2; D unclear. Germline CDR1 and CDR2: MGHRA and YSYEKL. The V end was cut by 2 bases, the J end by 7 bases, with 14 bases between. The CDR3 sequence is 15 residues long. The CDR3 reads CASSQMVGMRGELFF. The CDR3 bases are TGCGCCAGCAGCCAAATGGTTGGGATGCGCGGGGAGCTGTTTTTT.

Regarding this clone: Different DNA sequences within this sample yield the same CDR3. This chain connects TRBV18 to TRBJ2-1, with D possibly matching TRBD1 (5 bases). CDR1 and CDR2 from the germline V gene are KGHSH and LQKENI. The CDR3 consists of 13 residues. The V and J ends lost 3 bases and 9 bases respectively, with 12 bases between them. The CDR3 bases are TGTGCCAGCTCACCCCTCCAGGGTGTTGAGCAGTTCTTC. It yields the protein CASSPLQGVEQFF. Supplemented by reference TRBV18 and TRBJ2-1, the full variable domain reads NAGVMQNPRHLVRRRGQEARLRCSPMKGHSHVYWYRQLPEEGLKFMVYLQKENIIDESGMPKERFSAEFPKEGPSILRIQQVVRGDSAAYFCASSPLQGVEQFFGPGTRLTVL.

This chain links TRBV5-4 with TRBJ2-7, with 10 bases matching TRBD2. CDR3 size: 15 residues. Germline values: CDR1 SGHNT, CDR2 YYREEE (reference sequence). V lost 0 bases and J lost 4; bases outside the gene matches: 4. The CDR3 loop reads CASSLAASGRYEQYF. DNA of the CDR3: TGTGCCAGCAGCTTGGCGGCTAGCGGGAGATACGAGCAGTACTTC.

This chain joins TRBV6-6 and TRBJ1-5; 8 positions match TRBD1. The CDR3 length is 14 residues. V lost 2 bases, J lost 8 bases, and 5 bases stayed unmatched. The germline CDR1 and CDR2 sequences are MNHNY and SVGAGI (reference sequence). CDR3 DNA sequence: TGTGCCAGCAGTTACCGACAGGGACAGGAGCCCCAGCATTTT. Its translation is CASSYRQGQEPQHF.

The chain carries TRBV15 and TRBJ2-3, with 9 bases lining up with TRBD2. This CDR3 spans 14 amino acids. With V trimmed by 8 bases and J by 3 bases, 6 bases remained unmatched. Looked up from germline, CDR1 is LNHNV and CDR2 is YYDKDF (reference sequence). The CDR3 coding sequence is TGTGCCACCCGCGGGAGGGCCAGAACAGATACGCAGTATTTT. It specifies CATRGRARTDTQYF.

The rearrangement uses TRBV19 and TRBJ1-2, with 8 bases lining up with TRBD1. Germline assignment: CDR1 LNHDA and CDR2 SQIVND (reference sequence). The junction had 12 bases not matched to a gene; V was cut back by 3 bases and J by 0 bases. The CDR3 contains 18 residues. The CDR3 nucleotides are TGTGCCAGTAGTATTTTAGGTTACAGGGGGACACCTAACTATGGCTACACCTTC. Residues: CASSILGYRGTPNYGYTF.

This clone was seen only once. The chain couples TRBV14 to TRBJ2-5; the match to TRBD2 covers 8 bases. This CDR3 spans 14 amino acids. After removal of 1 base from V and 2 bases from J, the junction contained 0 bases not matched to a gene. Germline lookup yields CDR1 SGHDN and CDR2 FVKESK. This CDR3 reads CASSQAGGQETQYF. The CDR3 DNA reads TGTGCCAGCAGCCAAGCGGGAGGGCAAGAGACCCAGTACTTC.

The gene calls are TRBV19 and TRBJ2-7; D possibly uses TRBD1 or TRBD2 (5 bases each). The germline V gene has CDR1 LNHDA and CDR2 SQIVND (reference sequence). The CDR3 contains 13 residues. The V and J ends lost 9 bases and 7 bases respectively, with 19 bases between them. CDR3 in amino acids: CASRDGASGEQYF. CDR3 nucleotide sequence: TGTGCCAGCCGGGACGGAGCTTCGGGGGAGCAGTACTTC.

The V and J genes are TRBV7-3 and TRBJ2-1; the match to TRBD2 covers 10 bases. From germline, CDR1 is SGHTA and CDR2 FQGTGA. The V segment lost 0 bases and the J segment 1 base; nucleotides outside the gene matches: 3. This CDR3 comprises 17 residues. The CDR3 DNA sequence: TGTGCCAGCAGCTTAACGGGACTAGCGCGATCCTACAATGAGCAGTTCTTC. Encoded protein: CASSLTGLARSYNEQFF.

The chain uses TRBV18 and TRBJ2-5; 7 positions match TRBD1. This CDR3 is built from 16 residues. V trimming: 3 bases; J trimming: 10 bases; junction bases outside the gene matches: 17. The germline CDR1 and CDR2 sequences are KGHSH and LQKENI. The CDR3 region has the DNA TGTGCCAGCTCACCCCCCGGTGGACAGGAGTTGAGGTACCAGTACTTC. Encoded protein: CASSPPGGQELRYQYF.

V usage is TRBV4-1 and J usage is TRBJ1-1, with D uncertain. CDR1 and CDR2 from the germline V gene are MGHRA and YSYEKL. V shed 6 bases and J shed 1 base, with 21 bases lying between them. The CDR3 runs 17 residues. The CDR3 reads CASSRTRAESKNTEAFF. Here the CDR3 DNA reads TGCGCCAGCAGTCGAACCCGGGCAGAATCTAAGAACACTGAAGCTTTCTTT.

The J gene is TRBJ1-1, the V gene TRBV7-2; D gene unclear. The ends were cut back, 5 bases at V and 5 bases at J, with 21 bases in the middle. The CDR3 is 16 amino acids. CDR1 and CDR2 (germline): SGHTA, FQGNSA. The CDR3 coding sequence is TGTGCCAGCAGCGCCCTAGGTGGGGTGGGTATAACTGAAGCTTTCTTT. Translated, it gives CASSALGGVGITEAFF.

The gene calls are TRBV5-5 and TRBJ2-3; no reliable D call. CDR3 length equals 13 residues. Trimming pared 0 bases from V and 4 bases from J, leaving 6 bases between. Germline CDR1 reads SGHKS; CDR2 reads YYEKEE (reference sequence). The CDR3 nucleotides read TGTGCCAGCAGCTTGGTAGGCTCAGATACGCAGTATTTT. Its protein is CASSLVGSDTQYF.